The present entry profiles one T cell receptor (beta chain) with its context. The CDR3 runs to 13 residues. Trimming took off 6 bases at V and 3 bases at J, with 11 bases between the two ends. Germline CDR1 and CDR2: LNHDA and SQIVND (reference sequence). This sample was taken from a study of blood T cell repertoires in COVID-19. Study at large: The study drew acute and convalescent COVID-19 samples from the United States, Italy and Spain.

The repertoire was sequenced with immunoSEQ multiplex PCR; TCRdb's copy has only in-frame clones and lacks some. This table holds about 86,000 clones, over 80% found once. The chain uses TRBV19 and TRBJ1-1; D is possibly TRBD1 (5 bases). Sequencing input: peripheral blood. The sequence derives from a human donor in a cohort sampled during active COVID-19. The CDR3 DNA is TGTGCCAGTAGCCGACAGAGTTACACTGAAGCTTTCTTT. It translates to CASSRQSYTEAFF.